This TCR beta chain was identified in a study of CD8+CD57+ T cells in acquired aplastic anemia. This clonotype was recorded at least ten times. Antigen: not known. General observations from the study: Patients and controls were not found to differ significantly in CD8+ Simpson's diversity. The same twenty-nine CD8+ CDR3 sequences occurred in patients and in controls.

CDR1 is DFQATT, CDR2 SNEGSKA, per germline (reference sequence). This CDR3 has 15 amino acids. V shed 4 bases, J shed 2 bases, and the junction held 7 bases outside the gene matches. Using genomic DNA as the template, TCR beta VDJ and CDR3 profiling was carried out. TCRdb re-called the reads through MiXCR, storing one row per CDR3 protein. The table lists some 150,000 distinct CDR3 sequences, 35% to 50% of them singletons. Specimen: sorted CD4+, CD8+, or CD8+CD57+ T cells (not recorded which) from PBMCs. The chain is built from TRBV20-1 and TRBJ2-3; 9 bases are a match to TRBD2. This receptor was identified in a human donor in good health, serving as a control. The CDR3 loop is CSAKSGGQYTDTQYF. The DNA of the CDR3 is TGCAGTGCTAAAAGCGGGGGGCAATACACAGATACGCAGTATTTT.